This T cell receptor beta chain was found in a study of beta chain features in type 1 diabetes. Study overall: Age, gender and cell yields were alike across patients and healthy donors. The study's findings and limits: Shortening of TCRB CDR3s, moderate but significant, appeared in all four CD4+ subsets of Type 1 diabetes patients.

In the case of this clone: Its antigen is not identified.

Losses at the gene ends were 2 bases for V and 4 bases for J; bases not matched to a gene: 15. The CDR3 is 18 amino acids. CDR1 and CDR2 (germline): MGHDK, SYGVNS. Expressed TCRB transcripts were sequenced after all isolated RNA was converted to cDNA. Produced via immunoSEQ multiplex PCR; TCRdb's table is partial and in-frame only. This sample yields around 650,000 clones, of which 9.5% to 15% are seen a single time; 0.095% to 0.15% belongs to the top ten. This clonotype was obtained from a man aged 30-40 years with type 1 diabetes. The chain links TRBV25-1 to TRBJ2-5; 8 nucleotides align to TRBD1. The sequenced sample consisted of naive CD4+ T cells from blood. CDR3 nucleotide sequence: TGTGCCAGCAGTGAAGGGTTAGTGTCAGGGGGCGCGAGAGAGACCCAGTACTTC. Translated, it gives CASSEGLVSGGARETQYF.